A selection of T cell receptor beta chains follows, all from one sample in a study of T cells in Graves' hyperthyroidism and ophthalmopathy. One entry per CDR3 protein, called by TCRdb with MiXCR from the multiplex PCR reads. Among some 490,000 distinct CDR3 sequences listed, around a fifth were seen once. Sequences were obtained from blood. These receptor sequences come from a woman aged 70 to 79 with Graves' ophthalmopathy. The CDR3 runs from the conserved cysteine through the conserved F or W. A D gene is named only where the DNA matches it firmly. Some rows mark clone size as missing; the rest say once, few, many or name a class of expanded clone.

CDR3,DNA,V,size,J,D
CASALDSPAIGTQYF,TGTGCTAGTGCCTTAGACTCCCCGGCGATTGGGACCCAGTACTTC,TRBV12-5,NA,TRBJ2-5,NA
CASSEALGLGEQYF,TGTGCCAGCAGTGAAGCGCTGGGACTAGGAGAGCAGTACTTC,TRBV2,NA,TRBJ2-7,TRBD2
CANRRDGYGYTF,TGCGCCAACAGAAGGGACGGCTATGGCTACACCTTC,TRBV10-2,NA,TRBJ1-2,NA
CASSKARGQPQHF,TGTGCCAGTAGTAAGGCCCGCGGACAGCCCCAGCATTTT,TRBV19,few,TRBJ1-5,NA
CASPFTGTGTTYSNQPQHF,TGTGCCAGCCCTTTTACCGGGACAGGGACAACTTATAGCAATCAGCCCCAGCATTTT,TRBV19,NA,TRBJ1-5,TRBD1
CSVFRTNTEAFF,TGCAGCGTTTTTAGGACGAACACTGAAGCTTTCTTT,TRBV29-1,NA,TRBJ1-1,NA
CASSGSPTGGHIIGYGYTF,TGTGCCAGCAGTGGGTCACCTACCGGGGGGCACATCATCGGGTATGGCTACACCTTC,TRBV6-1,NA,TRBJ1-2,NA
CASSQVRKGRDYGYTF,TGTGCCAGCAGCCAAGTCCGTAAAGGGAGGGACTATGGCTACACCTTC,TRBV3-1,NA,TRBJ1-2,NA
CASSYGKREHSYEQYF,TGTGCCAGCAGTTACGGGAAGCGGGAGCATTCCTACGAGCAGTACTTC,TRBV6-2/TRBV6-3,NA,TRBJ2-7,TRBD2
CASTRAGTGGNPAREQYF,TGCGCCAGCACCAGGGCAGGGACAGGGGGCAACCCTGCCCGCGAGCAGTACTTC,TRBV5-1,few,TRBJ2-7,TRBD1
CASTNLLGGYTF,TGCGCCAGCACTAACCTCCTGGGGGGCTACACCTTC,TRBV10-2,NA,TRBJ1-2,NA
CASSEVAGFYGYTF,TGTGCCAGCAGTGAAGTGGCAGGGTTCTATGGCTACACCTTC,TRBV6-1,few,TRBJ1-2,NA
CSALSPGGLNTIYF,TGCAGTGCTCTGTCCCCAGGGGGCCTCAACACCATATATTTT,TRBV20-1,few,TRBJ1-3,TRBD1
CSASEGQGRYEQYF,TGCAGTGCTAGTGAGGGACAGGGGAGGTACGAGCAGTACTTC,TRBV20-1,NA,TRBJ2-7,TRBD1
CASRPRTEYTDTQYF,TGTGCCAGCAGACCCCGGACAGAGTACACAGATACGCAGTATTTT,TRBV11-2,many,TRBJ2-3,NA
CSARDPMGSFQPQHF,TGCAGTGCTAGAGATCCAATGGGGTCGTTTCAGCCCCAGCATTTT,TRBV20-1,NA,TRBJ1-5,NA
CASSYGPISGTVYEQYF,TGTGCCAGCAGTTACGGACCCATCAGCGGGACAGTGTACGAGCAGTACTTC,TRBV6-2/TRBV6-3,NA,TRBJ2-7,NA
CASSLSSGLYNEQFF,TGTGCCAGCAGCTTATCAAGCGGGCTATACAATGAGCAGTTCTTC,TRBV7-2,many,TRBJ2-1,NA
CASSYSKGPGWAYEQYF,TGTGCCAGCAGTTACTCGAAGGGTCCAGGGTGGGCCTACGAGCAGTACTTC,TRBV6-6,NA,TRBJ2-7,NA
CASSTSVRYEQYF,TGTGCCAGCAGTACCTCCGTCCGCTACGAGCAGTACTTC,TRBV27,once,TRBJ2-7,NA
CASSQPFLAGTSGEEETQYF,TGTGCCAGCAGCCAACCCTTTCTTGCGGGGACTAGCGGGGAAGAAGAGACCCAGTACTTC,TRBV3-1,few,TRBJ2-5,TRBD2
CSTDERGLTDTQYF,TGCAGCACGGACGAGCGGGGGCTCACAGATACGCAGTATTTT,TRBV29-1,few,TRBJ2-3,TRBD2
CASSTARQGVSYGYTF,TGTGCCAGTAGTACCGCCCGCCAGGGAGTGAGCTATGGCTACACCTTC,TRBV19,NA,TRBJ1-2,NA
CASSLSGQGGYTQYF,TGTGCCAGCAGTTTATCGGGACAGGGAGGATATACGCAGTATTTT,TRBV28,many,TRBJ2-3,TRBD1
CASSVGQRTDTQYF,TGTGCCAGCAGCGTAGGACAGAGGACAGATACGCAGTATTTT,TRBV9,NA,TRBJ2-3,NA
CASSRRGGYGYTF,TGCGCCAGCAGCCGCCGGGGCGGCTATGGCTACACCTTC,TRBV5-1,NA,TRBJ1-2,NA
CASTLTGGMVGSPLHF,TGTGCCAGCACCCTAACGGGGGGCATGGTGGGTTCACCCCTCCACTTT,TRBV6-2/TRBV6-3,NA,TRBJ1-6,NA
CASKGDATNEKLFF,TGTGCCAGCAAAGGCGATGCAACTAATGAAAAACTGTTTTTT,TRBV2,few,TRBJ1-4,NA
CASSISAAGYTF,TGTGCCAGTAGTATTTCGGCGGCGGGCTACACCTTC,TRBV19,few,TRBJ1-2,NA
CACEATSGTPSSHNEQFF,TGTGCCTGCGAAGCAACTAGCGGAACCCCGAGCTCCCACAATGAGCAGTTCTTC,TRBV10-3,NA,TRBJ2-1,TRBD2
CASSYFSGQHTDTQYF,TGTGCCAGCAGTTACTTCAGCGGCCAGCACACAGATACGCAGTATTTT,TRBV6-5,many,TRBJ2-3,NA
CASGMATITGNTIYF,TGTGCCAGCGGAATGGCCACCATCACTGGAAACACCATATATTTT,TRBV6-2/TRBV6-3,few,TRBJ1-3,NA
CSALMKSPSGRAWKKQFF,TGCAGTGCCCTTATGAAATCGCCGAGCGGGAGGGCCTGGAAAAAGCAGTTCTTC,TRBV20-1,few,TRBJ2-1,TRBD2
CAWSVVPGNHGYTF,TGTGCCTGGAGTGTGGTCCCGGGGAACCATGGCTACACCTTC,TRBV30,NA,TRBJ1-2,NA
CASSKRAYGYTF,TGTGCCAGTAGTAAGCGGGCCTATGGCTACACCTTC,TRBV19,few,TRBJ1-2,NA
CASSELDRSSPLHF,TGTGCCAGCAGTGAACTGGACAGGTCCTCACCCCTCCACTTT,TRBV6-1,NA,TRBJ1-6,TRBD1
CSVPVGFNTDTQYF,TGCAGTGTCCCTGTTGGGTTTAACACAGATACGCAGTATTTT,TRBV20-1,NA,TRBJ2-3,NA
CASRKTGGDEQFF,TGTGCCAGCAGAAAGACAGGGGGTGATGAGCAGTTCTTC,TRBV6-2/TRBV6-3,many,TRBJ2-1,TRBD1
CASSAIGTSGSGQFF,TGTGCCAGCAGCGCGATCGGGACTAGCGGGAGTGGGCAGTTCTTC,TRBV9,few,TRBJ2-1,TRBD2
CSVGAGFEQYF,TGCAGCGTGGGGGCAGGGTTTGAGCAGTACTTC,TRBV29-1,NA,TRBJ2-7,NA
CASSLPVGLAGASGELFF,TGTGCCAGCAGTCTACCCGTAGGACTAGCGGGAGCCTCCGGGGAGCTGTTTTTT,TRBV12-3/TRBV12-4,few,TRBJ2-2,TRBD2
CASSTLAGERYEQYF,TGTGCCAGCAGCACATTAGCGGGAGAGAGGTACGAGCAGTACTTC,TRBV7-2,many,TRBJ2-7,TRBD2
CATSEGLGNEQFF,TGTGCCACCAGTGAGGGTTTAGGAAATGAGCAGTTCTTC,TRBV24-1,few,TRBJ2-1,NA
CASSIEGRRSPLHF,TGTGCCAGTAGTATTGAGGGGAGGCGATCACCCCTCCACTTT,TRBV19,NA,TRBJ1-6,NA
CASTLIGPRGGSNQPQHF,TGTGCCAGCACCTTGATAGGCCCCCGCGGGGGCAGCAATCAGCCCCAGCATTTT,TRBV2,many,TRBJ1-5,NA
CASSSLLGYEQYF,TGTGCCAGCAGCTCACTTCTGGGCTACGAGCAGTACTTC,TRBV7-2,many,TRBJ2-7,NA
CASSDRRPYNEQFF,TGTGCCAGCAGTGATAGACGTCCCTACAATGAGCAGTTCTTC,TRBV2,many,TRBJ2-1,NA
CASSGPGLNSYNEQFF,TGTGCCAGCAGCGGACCGGGCCTTAACTCCTACAATGAGCAGTTCTTC,TRBV9,NA,TRBJ2-1,NA
CASGSGSVGNEQFF,TGTGCCAGCGGTAGCGGGAGTGTGGGGAATGAGCAGTTCTTC,TRBV6-1,few,TRBJ2-1,TRBD2
CASSVSTRRTDTQYF,TGTGCCAGCAGCGTCTCGACTAGACGCACAGATACGCAGTATTTT,TRBV9,NA,TRBJ2-3,NA
CAWSPLGGQAFF,TGTGCCTGGAGTCCCCTGGGGGGGCAAGCTTTCTTT,TRBV30,many,TRBJ1-1,NA
CASSEQPGPETQYF,TGTGCCAGCAGTGAACAGCCGGGTCCTGAGACCCAGTACTTC,TRBV6-1,few,TRBJ2-5,NA
CASSLVWDRDRPGELFF,TGTGCCAGCAGCTTAGTTTGGGACAGGGACCGCCCCGGGGAGCTGTTTTTT,TRBV7-9,NA,TRBJ2-2,TRBD1
CAWTLGGGYTF,TGTGCCTGGACCCTCGGGGGGGGCTACACCTTC,TRBV30,NA,TRBJ1-2,NA
CASSIDRPPNTEAFF,TGTGCCAGTAGTATAGATCGACCGCCGAACACTGAAGCTTTCTTT,TRBV19,NA,TRBJ1-1,NA